This T cell receptor (beta chain) was sequenced during a study of long-term antiretroviral therapy in people with HIV (dated by TCRdb to between 2021 and 2023). In the study overall: Collection of the earliest samples took place about a decade ahead of the 2015 WHO recommendation for immediate ART, at a time when ART was typically delayed until CD4 counts fell. Of the approximately 32 participants with HIV, ten to eleven were female. Whether ART initiation and durable HIV suppression were associated with changes in peripheral blood TRB repertoire composition and diversity was tested in a retrospective serial study. From some 28 adults with confirmed HIV infection, the cohort provided 150 to 200 cryopreserved PBMC samples, gathered serially across a mean of around six years (range 1-12). No cross-contamination during QIAcube processing was shown when test extractions of a monoclonal T-cell line were performed alongside about 30 polyclonal samples.

The paper as a whole reports these results and caveats: Narrower CDR3 length ranges were observed in HIV repertoires than in controls, and an antigen-experienced repertoire with only a slight naive shift after ART was suggested by the network structure. The samples span the years 2004 to 2017, and the ART regimens used may be less effective than current regimens. Inferences about post-ART repertoire changes were limited because no data were available on ART adherence, viral resistance or therapy changes. Owing to limited PBMC availability, only the TCR beta chain was sequenced, without alpha chain pairing. Because pre-ART samples had limited cell numbers, profiling was done on unsorted PBMC rather than on sorted CD4+ and CD8+ T cells. Starting ART was linked to a significant rise in TRB diversity, yet even after long-term ART the diversity remained significantly lower than in transplant donor controls. The repertoire was dominated across all time points by expanded TRB clones identified before ART initiation, although this dominance was seen to fluctuate and to decrease in many PLHIV after ART.

To be included, a participant needed at least one PBMC sample from before ART initiation plus at least two post-ART samples. Every participant with HIV received treatment in the United States of America. Cryopreserved samples of about 0.95-10 million PBMC were thawed and washed before DNA extraction. At the time of the earliest PBMC sample, participants with HIV were aged between about 23 and 55 years. PBMC samples were contributed by each participant from 1-4 timepoints before ART initiation and 2-8 timepoints after ART initiation, with a median of 7 samples. Serial HIV viral load, CD4+ T-cell count, ART history and demographic data were obtained for every participant. A Qiagen kit on a QIAcube was used to extract genomic DNA from unsorted PBMC, with samples processed in batches of 12. Sequencing of the TRB variable region was done with the immunoSEQ hsTCRB v3.0 assay at survey level resolution. The targeted TRB sequencing depth was roughly 35,000-50,000 T-cell genomes per sample. TRB libraries were pooled and sequenced on an Illumina MiSeq using a v3 150-cycle kit. The paper's data handling went like this. Analysis of repertoires was carried out in R inside a reproducible Nextflow workflow spanning QC, data transformation and analysis. LymphoSeq2, an R package for exploring AIRR-Seq data, was used to implement the custom analyses. A handful of samples that produced fewer than 5000 total TRB sequences were removed, so 180 or so HIV repertoires were analyzed. Among the approximately 200 retained HIV repertoires, 59 were collected before ART initiation and 129 after ART initiation. Repertoires were downsampled to 5000 TRB nucleotide sequences, and summary statistics were averaged over 100 downsampling iterations. Only TRB sequences with CDR3 regions of at least seven amino acids were retained for analysis. A Shannon entropy-derived clonality score and the Gini coefficient were used to measure diversity. In the repertoire networks, any two of the top 5000 CDR3 amino acid sequences were linked whenever the two sequences differed by an edit distance of one. For TRB CDR3 amino acid sequences, GLIPH2 was used to predict antigen specificity groups and MHC restriction. To flag known associations with CMV, EBV, HIV or tissue antigens, CDR3 amino acid sequences were compared against VDJdb and McPAS-TCR. Pre-ART, post-ART and control groups were compared with Wilcoxon signed-rank tests and Holm-Bonferroni correction. The table comes from immuneACCESS by way of TCRdb, which keeps in-frame sequences with V and J called. Part of the clones is missing from these tables; in studies checked, under half for an unresolved V gene and the rest for unknown reasons. The V and J calls and clone size come from that table; D and trimming were worked out from the DNA. This sample comprises about 25,000 clones, over 80% of them detected only once. The ten largest clonotypes hold around 15% of the sample.

On this clone itself: Its antigen is still unknown. No base quality values were provided; no much bigger clone lies one nucleotide off.

The CDR3 numbers 15 residues from cysteine through phenylalanine. Of the read, only the CDR3 DNA is kept; its 45 bases are in frame from base 1. Per the germline V gene, KGHSH is the CDR1 and LQKENI is the CDR2. V was cut back by 3 bases and J by 4 bases, leaving a gap of 15 bases between them. The clonotype originates from a man aged 25-40 years with HIV. The chain employs TRBV18 and TRBJ1-2, with no confident D gene call. The sample was unsorted PBMCs, taken just over 4.2 years after starting antiretroviral therapy. The CDR3 is CASSPPSDRLYGYTF. The DNA sequence follows: TGTGCCAGCTCACCTCCCTCCGACCGCCTCTATGGCTACACCTTC.